This TCR beta chain was documented in a study of blood T cell repertoires in COVID-19. For the study at large: Samples representing acute and convalescent COVID-19 were sourced from the United States, Italy and Spain. The analysed material was cDNA or gDNA that came from T cells, B-cell-depleted T cells, or PBMCs.

This CDR3 has 16 amino acids. The V gene end was trimmed by 4 bases and the J gene end by 5 bases; junction bases not matched to a gene: 7. CDR1 PRHDT and CDR2 FYEKMQ come from the germline V gene (reference sequence). Authors' analysis steps: By means of reference gene primer amplification, nucleated cell counts were estimated. Libraries were prepared by immunoSEQ multiplex PCR; TCRdb keeps only in-frame clonotypes and omits some of them. That table furnishes V, J and clone size, whereas the DNA furnished D and trimming. The table lists over 200,000 clones, over 75% of them singletons. This TCR derives from a man of 80 years or more with acute or convalescent COVID-19. The gene calls are TRBV13 and TRBJ2-2, with 10 bases lining up with TRBD1. What was sequenced was peripheral blood. DNA of the CDR3: TGTGCCAGCAGCTACACTCGGACAGGGGGAACCGGGGAGCTGTTTTTT. This encodes CASSYTRTGGTGELFF.